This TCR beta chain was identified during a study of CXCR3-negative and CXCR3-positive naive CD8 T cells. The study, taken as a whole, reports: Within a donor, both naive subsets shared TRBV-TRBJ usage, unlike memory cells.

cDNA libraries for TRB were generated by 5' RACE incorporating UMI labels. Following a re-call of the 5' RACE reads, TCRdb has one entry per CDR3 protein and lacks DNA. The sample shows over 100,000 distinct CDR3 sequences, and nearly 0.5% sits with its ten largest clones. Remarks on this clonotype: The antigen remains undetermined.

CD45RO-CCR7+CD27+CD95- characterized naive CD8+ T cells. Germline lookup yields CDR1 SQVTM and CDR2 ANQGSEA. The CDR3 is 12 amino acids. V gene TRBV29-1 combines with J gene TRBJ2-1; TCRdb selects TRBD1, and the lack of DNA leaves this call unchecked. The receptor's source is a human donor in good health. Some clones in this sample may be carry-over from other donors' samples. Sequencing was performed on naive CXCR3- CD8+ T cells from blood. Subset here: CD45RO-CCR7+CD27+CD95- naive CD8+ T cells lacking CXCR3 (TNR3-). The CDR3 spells CSVEAWGDEQFF.